This TCR beta chain is from a study of blood T cell repertoires in COVID-19 (TCRdb year 2020). In terms of the full investigation: Samples covering the acute and convalescent phases of COVID-19 were provided by collaborators in the United States, Italy and Spain. The material from the prospective study consisted of cDNA or gDNA derived from T cells, B-cell-depleted T cells, or PBMCs. Subjects who had been exposed to COVID-19, were actively infected with it, or had recovered from it provided the deeply sampled blood TCRbeta repertoires that made up the dataset. A freely available public database, intended as a resource for researchers studying the immune response to SARS-CoV-2, is where the repertoires were released. The samples were drawn from two sources: the first 160 participants of the ongoing ImmuneRACE study, and over 950 subjects contributed by 6 global collaborators. A de-identified subject ID, COVID-19 status, age in years and sex were almost always included in the sample metadata. Where HLA class I and class II types were available, the types were taken from metadata supplied by the sample provider, not from assay-based typing.

The study at large found these results: Clinical and demographic metadata were provided uncurated, with the amount varying by source and participant.

TCRbeta CDR3 regions were amplified from genomic DNA using the immunoSEQ Assay, a bias-controlled multiplex PCR. From the authors' description of their analysis: The number of nucleated cells in each sample was estimated by amplification of reference gene primers within the assay. Sequence reads were collapsed and filtered to measure the absolute abundance of every unique TCRbeta CDR3 rearrangement. For each sample, productive Simpson clonality was calculated by taking the square root of Simpson's diversity index across productive rearrangements. What TCRdb holds here is the immuneACCESS table cut down to in-frame rearrangements. Part of the clones is not present; checked against another copy, under half of the missing clones reflect an unresolved V gene, and the others are unexplained. V and J calls and clone size are as listed in that table; D and trimming were resolved from the DNA. Across this sample there are under 450,000 clones, with approximately 90% seen only once. The ten largest make up over 0.7% of the sample.

Participants in the prospective study were aged about 18 to 95 years, lived in 20 to 30 United States geographic areas, and enrolled through a virtual design. In the prospective study, participants were assigned to cohorts based on the clinical history participants reported in a screening survey and a study questionnaire. Exposed participants had been in contact with someone with a PCR-confirmed or clinician-diagnosed COVID-19 case within 2 weeks of study entry. In the prospective study, whole blood, serum and a nasopharyngeal or oropharyngeal swab were collected from each participant by mobile phlebotomists. Over a roughly 2-month period, participants in the prospective study had the option of providing additional blood draws and questionnaires. Blood samples from the prospective study were shipped frozen or at room temperature prior to DNA extraction. V is cut by 2 bases and J by 4 bases, and the space between the germline ends is 14 bases. CDR1 MNHNS and CDR2 SASEGT are derived from the germline V gene. CDR3 length: 15 amino acids, cysteine to phenylalanine. Only CDR3 DNA is held: 45 bases, read in frame from base 1.

About this clone itself: This clone's antigen is unknown. It has no much larger one-base neighbor in the sample; base qualities were not kept.

The chain uses TRBV6-1 and TRBJ1-2; no D gene can be assigned with confidence. The TCR originated in a woman between 40 and 55 years old who had been exposed to COVID-19. Sequencing was performed on PBMCs or T cells enriched from blood (not recorded which). The base sequence is TGTGCCAGCAGTGAATCCGCGGGAAACTTCTATGGCTACACCTTC. The translation is CASSESAGNFYGYTF.